This T cell receptor (beta chain) was obtained from a study of blood T cell repertoires in COVID-19. Study-level information: The origin of the acute and convalescent COVID-19 samples was the United States, Italy and Spain. T cells, B-cell-depleted T cells, or PBMCs provided the cDNA or gDNA that served as material.

Between the trimmed V and J ends, which lost 4 bases and 5 bases, there was a span of 11 bases. The CDR3 loop spans 13 amino acids. Germline CDR1 and CDR2: MDHEN and SYDVKM. Seattle patients were enrolled while actively infected and followed longitudinally. Authors' analysis steps: Reference gene primer amplification in the assay estimated nucleated cell counts. Assay used: immunoSEQ multiplex PCR; TCRdb lists only in-frame clones, some missing. The DNA gave D and trimming, while V, J and clone size come from that table. The data show a few hundred thousand clones, about 91% seen once. The sequenced material came from peripheral blood. The rearrangement links TRBV28 to TRBJ1-2; D unclear. This TCR was recovered from a woman aged 30 to 39 with COVID-19, enrolled during active disease. Here the CDR3 DNA reads TGTGCCAGCAGTTCTCTACTTTCTTATGGCTACACCTTC. As protein: CASSSLLSYGYTF.